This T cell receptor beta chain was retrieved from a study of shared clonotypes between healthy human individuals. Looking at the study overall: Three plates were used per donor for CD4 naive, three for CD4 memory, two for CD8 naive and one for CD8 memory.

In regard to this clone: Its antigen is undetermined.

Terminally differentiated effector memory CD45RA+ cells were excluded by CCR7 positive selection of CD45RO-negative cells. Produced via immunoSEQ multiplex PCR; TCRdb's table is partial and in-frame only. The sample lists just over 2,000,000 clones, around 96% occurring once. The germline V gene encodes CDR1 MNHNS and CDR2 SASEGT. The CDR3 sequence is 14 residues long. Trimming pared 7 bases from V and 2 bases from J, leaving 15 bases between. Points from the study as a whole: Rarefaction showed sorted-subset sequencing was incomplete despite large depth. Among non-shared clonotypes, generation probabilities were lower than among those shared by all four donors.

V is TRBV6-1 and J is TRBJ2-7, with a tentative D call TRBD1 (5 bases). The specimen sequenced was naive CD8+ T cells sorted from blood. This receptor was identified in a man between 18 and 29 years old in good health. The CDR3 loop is CASKFVGAAYEQYF. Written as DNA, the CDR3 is TGTGCCAGCAAGTTTGTAGGGGCCGCCTACGAGCAGTACTTC.